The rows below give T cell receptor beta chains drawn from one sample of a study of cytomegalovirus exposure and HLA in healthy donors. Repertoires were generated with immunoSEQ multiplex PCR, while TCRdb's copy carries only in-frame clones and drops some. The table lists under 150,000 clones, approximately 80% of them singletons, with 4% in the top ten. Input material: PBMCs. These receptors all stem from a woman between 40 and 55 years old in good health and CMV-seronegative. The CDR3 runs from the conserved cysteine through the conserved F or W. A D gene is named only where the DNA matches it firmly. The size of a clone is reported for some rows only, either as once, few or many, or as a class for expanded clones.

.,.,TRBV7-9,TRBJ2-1,TGTGCCAGCAGCTTTTCGGACCAGGGATACAATGAGCAGTTCTTC,CASSFSDQGYNEQFF
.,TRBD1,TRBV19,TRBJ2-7,TGTGCCAGTAGCGTTGAACAGGGGGCCCACGAGCAGTACTTC,CASSVEQGAHEQYF
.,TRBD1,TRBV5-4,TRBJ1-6,TGTGCCAGCAGCAGTAGGGGGCAGAATTCACCCCTCCACTTT,CASSSRGQNSPLHF
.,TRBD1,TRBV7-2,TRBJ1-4,TGTGCCAGCAGCTCGACAGGGGGCGTTATTGAAAAACTGTTTTTT,CASSSTGGVIEKLFF
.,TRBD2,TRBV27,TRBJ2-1,TGTGCCAGCGGAGGGACTAGCTTTGAGCAGTTCTTC,CASGGTSFEQFF
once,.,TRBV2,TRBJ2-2,TGTGCCAGCAAGGGGGTCCAGAACACCGGGGAGCTGTTTTTT,CASKGVQNTGELFF
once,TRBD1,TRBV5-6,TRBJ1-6,TGTGCCAGCAGCTCGTTCCGGGACAGGGAGGGTTTTGATTCACCCCTCCACTTT,CASSSFRDREGFDSPLHF
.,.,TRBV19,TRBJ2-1,TGTGCCAGTAGTATCGGAGGGGCAGCCTACAATGAGCAGTTCTTC,CASSIGGAAYNEQFF
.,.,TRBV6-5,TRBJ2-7,TGTGCCAGCAGACAAGGCGGTAGCACCTACGAGCAGTACTTC,CASRQGGSTYEQYF
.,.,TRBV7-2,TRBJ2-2,TGTGCCAGCAGCTTAGCAGGGGCAGGAGCCGGGGAGCTGTTTTTT,CASSLAGAGAGELFF
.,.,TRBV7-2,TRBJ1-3,TGTGCCAGCAGCTCTCCGGTAGAGTCTGGAAACACCATATATTTT,CASSSPVESGNTIYF
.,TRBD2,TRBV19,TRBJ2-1,TGTGCCAGTAGTATAGGACTAGCGGGGGGCATAGAGCAGTTCTTC,CASSIGLAGGIEQFF